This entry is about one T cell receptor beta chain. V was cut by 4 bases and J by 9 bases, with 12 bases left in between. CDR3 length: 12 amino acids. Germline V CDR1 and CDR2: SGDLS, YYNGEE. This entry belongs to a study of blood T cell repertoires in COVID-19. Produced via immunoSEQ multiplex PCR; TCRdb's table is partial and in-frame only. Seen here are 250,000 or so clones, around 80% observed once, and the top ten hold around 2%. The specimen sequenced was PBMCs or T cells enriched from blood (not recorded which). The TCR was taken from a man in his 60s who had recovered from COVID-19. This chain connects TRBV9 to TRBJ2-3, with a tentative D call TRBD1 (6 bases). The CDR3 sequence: CASSPNTGTQYF. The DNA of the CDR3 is TGTGCCAGCAGCCCGAATACAGGGACGCAGTATTTT.